A single sample is the source of the 15 T cell receptor beta chains below, sequenced in a study of CD8 T cells in Susac syndrome. cDNA came from around 0.54 to 1 ug RNA primed by random hexamers. TCRdb redid the calling of the immunoSEQ multiplex PCR reads with MiXCR, one entry per CDR3 protein. This table holds 100,000 to 150,000 distinct CDR3 sequences, approximately 96% found once. The sequencing sample was made of CD4+ T cells from PBMCs. The receptors shown here come from a human donor in good health.

The V and J genes are TRBV10-2 and TRBJ2-7; the match to TRBD2 covers 7 bases. The CDR3 is 14 amino acids. V shed 5 bases and J 2 bases; nucleotides not matched to a gene: 6. The germline V gene has CDR1 WSHSY and CDR2 SAAADI. CDR3 sequence: CASSWGGVAYEQYF. CDR3 DNA: TGCGCCAGCAGTTGGGGGGGGGTCGCCTACGAGCAGTACTTC.

The J gene is TRBJ2-5, the V gene TRBV30; no reliable D call. CDR1 and CDR2 (germline): GTSNPN, SVGIG (reference sequence). The CDR3 has 14 amino acids. With 1 base removed from V and 5 bases from J, the gap between germline ends came to 14 bases. CDR3 amino acids: CAWSGTLKGETQYF. The CDR3 DNA reads as TGTGCCTGGAGTGGGACCCTCAAAGGGGAGACCCAGTACTTC.

This clonotype came up once. The chain recombines TRBV9 with TRBJ2-2, with 7 bases fitting TRBD1. The CDR3 runs to 15 residues. The V and J ends lost 0 bases and 4 bases, in that order; junction bases with no gene match: 3. Germline V gives CDR1 SGDLS, CDR2 YYNGEE. The CDR3 sequence is CASSVEGAVTGELFF. The DNA of the CDR3 is TGTGCCAGCAGCGTAGAGGGGGCTGTCACCGGGGAGCTGTTTTTT.

The V call is TRBV7-9, the J call TRBJ2-1, with D unclear. The CDR3 is 11 amino acids. Germline values: CDR1 SEHNR, CDR2 FQNEAQ (reference sequence). Trimming removed 6 bases at V and 7 bases at J, with 7 bases between. CDR3: CASSYLNEQFF. CDR3 coding DNA: TGTGCCAGCAGTTACCTTAATGAGCAGTTCTTC.

This clonotype has just a few counts. The rearrangement uses TRBV19 and TRBJ2-7; 9 nucleotides line up with TRBD2. The CDR3 is 17 amino acids. Trimming cost V 3 bases and J 3 bases; bases outside gene matches: 12. Germline V lookup: CDR1 LNHDA, CDR2 SQIVND (reference sequence). CDR3 sequence reads: CASSMGVSGSFFYEQYF. Written as DNA, the CDR3 is TGTGCCAGTAGTATGGGGGTTAGCGGGAGTTTCTTCTACGAGCAGTACTTC.

This clonotype has a handful of counts. The rearrangement links TRBV18 to TRBJ1-4; tentative D call: TRBD1 (6 bases). V was pared by 6 bases and J by 6 bases, with 11 bases between. Per germline, CDR1 KGHSH and CDR2 LQKENI. This CDR3 is 13 amino acids long. In DNA, the CDR3 is TGTGCCAGCTCCCGAAGGACAGATGAAAAACTGTTTTTT. It is translated as CASSRRTDEKLFF.

The V call is TRBV20-1, the J call TRBJ2-1; 10 positions match TRBD2. Trimming removed 2 bases from V and 9 bases from J; junction bases left unmatched: 19. Germline CDR1 reads DFQATT; CDR2 reads SNEGSKA (reference sequence). This CDR3 has 18 amino acids. CDR3 nucleotide sequence: TGCAGTGCTAGACCCCCCCGTCGACTAGCGGGTTTGTGGGGTGAGCAGTTCTTC. As protein: CSARPPRRLAGLWGEQFF.

The chain links TRBV20-1 to TRBJ1-2; TRBD1 agrees at 11 bases. The CDR3 covers 13 residues. Germline assignment: CDR1 DFQATT and CDR2 SNEGSKA (reference sequence). V shed 4 bases, J shed 8 bases, and the junction held 6 bases outside the gene matches. Here the CDR3 reads CSAKDRGRRGYTF. For the CDR3, the DNA is TGCAGTGCTAAGGACAGGGGGCGCCGGGGCTACACCTTC.

The chain combines TRBV5-1 with TRBJ1-5; tentatively, D is TRBD1 (5 bases). This CDR3 comprises 15 residues. V lost 2 bases and J 4 bases, leaving 13 bases between the germline ends. CDR1 and CDR2 from the germline V gene are SGHRS and YFSETQ. CDR3 sequence reads: CASSLAGLDNQPQHF. The CDR3 DNA follows: TGCGCCAGCAGCTTAGCAGGGTTGGATAATCAGCCCCAGCATTTT.

The J gene is TRBJ2-7, the V gene TRBV6-5, with D possibly matching TRBD1 (5 bases). The CDR3 runs to 14 residues. Trimming took 5 bases from V and 0 from J, leaving 11 bases between them. CDR1 MNHEY and CDR2 SVGAGI come from the germline V gene. Here the CDR3 DNA reads TGTGCCAGCAGTAAAACAGGTCGCTCCTACGAGCAGTACTTC. It yields the protein CASSKTGRSYEQYF.

J is TRBJ2-2 and V is TRBV5-1; TRBD1 aligns across 8 bases. Germline CDR1 and CDR2: SGHRS and YFSETQ. CDR3 size: 17 residues. J lost 5 bases, V lost 7 bases, and 16 bases had no gene match. CDR3 loop: CASSPQPPTGATGELFF. The CDR3 DNA reads TGCGCCAGCTCCCCCCAACCCCCGACAGGGGCGACCGGGGAGCTGTTTTTT.

This clonotype is a singleton in its sample. J is TRBJ1-1 and V is TRBV19, with D unclear. Trimming stripped 3 bases from V and 1 base from J, with 9 bases between. CDR3 length: 14 amino acids. From germline, CDR1 is LNHDA and CDR2 SQIVND (reference sequence). The CDR3, as DNA: TGTGCCAGTAGTATCGGCAGGCCGAACACTGAAGCTTTCTTT. Encoded protein: CASSIGRPNTEAFF.

The chain couples TRBV6-1 to TRBJ2-7; TRBD2 aligns across 11 bases. Unmatched junction bases numbered 7, after V lost 6 bases and J lost 3 bases. From germline, CDR1 is MNHNS and CDR2 SASEGT. This CDR3 comprises 15 residues. CDR3 protein: CASSSTSGRDYEQYF. The CDR3 DNA follows: TGTGCCAGCAGCAGCACTAGCGGGAGAGACTACGAGCAGTACTTC.

The rearrangement uses TRBV12-3 or TRBV12-4 and TRBJ1-4, with D unresolved. Trimming left V 1 base short and J 11 bases short, with 5 bases between. The CDR3 has 11 amino acids. CDR3 DNA sequence: TGTGCCAGCAGTTTAGGTGGGAAACTGTTTTTT. Protein: CASSLGGKLFF.

The chain links TRBV5-1 to TRBJ2-5; D ambiguous. Germline lookup yields CDR1 SGHRS and CDR2 YFSETQ. The CDR3 spans 14 residues. V was clipped by 0 bases and J by 2 bases, with 8 bases between them. CDR3 sequence: CASSLAWGQETQYF. The CDR3 coding sequence is TGCGCCAGCAGCTTGGCCTGGGGTCAAGAGACCCAGTACTTC.